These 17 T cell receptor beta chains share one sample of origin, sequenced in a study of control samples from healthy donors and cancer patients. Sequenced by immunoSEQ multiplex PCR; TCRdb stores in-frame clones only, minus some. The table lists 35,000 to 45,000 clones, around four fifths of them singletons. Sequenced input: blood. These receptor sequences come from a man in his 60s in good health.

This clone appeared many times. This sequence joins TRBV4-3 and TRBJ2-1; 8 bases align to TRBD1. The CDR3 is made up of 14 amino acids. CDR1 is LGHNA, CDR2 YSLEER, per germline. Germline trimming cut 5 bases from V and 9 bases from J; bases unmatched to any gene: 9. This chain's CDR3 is CASSFRTGSGEQFF. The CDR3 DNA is TGCGCCAGCAGCTTCCGGACAGGGAGCGGTGAGCAGTTCTTC.

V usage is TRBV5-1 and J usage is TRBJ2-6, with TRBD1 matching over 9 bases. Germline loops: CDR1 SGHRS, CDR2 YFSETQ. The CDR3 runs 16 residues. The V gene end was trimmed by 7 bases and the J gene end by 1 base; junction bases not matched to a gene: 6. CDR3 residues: CASVRDRASGANVLTF. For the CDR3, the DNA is TGCGCCAGCGTGAGGGACAGGGCTTCTGGGGCCAACGTCCTGACTTTC.

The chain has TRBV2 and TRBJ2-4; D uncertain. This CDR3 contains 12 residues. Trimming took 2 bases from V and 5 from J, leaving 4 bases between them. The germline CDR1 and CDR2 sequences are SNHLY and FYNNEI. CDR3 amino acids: CASSEQQNIQYF. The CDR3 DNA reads TGTGCCAGCAGTGAACAACAAAACATTCAGTACTTC.

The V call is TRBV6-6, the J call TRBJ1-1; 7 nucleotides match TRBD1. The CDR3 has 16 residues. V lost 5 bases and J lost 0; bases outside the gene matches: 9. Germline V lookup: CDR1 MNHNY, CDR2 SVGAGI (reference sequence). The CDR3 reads CASSRDRALVNTEAFF. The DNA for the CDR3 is TGTGCCAGCAGTCGCGACAGGGCGCTCGTGAACACTGAAGCTTTCTTT.

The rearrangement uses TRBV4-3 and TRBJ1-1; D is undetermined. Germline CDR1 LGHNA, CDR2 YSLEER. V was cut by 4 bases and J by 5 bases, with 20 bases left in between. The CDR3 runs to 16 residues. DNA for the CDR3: TGCGCCAGCAGCCGTACCTTAACAGACCCGAAGACTGAAGCTTTCTTT. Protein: CASSRTLTDPKTEAFF.

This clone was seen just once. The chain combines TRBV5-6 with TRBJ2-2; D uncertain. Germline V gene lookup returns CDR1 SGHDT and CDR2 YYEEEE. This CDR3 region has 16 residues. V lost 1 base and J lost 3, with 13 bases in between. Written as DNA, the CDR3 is TGTGCCAGCAGCTTGTCTAAGAGACGCGACACCGGGGAGCTGTTTTTT. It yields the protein CASSLSKRRDTGELFF.

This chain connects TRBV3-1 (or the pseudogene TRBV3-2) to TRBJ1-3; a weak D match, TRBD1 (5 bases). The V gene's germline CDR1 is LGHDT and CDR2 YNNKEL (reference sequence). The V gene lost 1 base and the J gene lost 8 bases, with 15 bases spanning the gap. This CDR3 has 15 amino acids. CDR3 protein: CASSQVGRDTDTIYF. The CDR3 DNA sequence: TGTGCCAGCAGCCAAGTCGGCAGGGATACGGACACCATATATTTT.

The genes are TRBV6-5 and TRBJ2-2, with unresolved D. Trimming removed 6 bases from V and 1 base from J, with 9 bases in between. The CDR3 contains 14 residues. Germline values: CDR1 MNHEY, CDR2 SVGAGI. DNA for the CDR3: TGTGCCAGCAGATACACACAGAACACCGGGGAGCTGTTTTTT. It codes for CASRYTQNTGELFF.

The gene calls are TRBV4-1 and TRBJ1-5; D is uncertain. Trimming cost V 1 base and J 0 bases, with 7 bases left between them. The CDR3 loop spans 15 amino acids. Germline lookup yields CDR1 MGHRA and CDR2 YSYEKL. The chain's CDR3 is CASSQAPFSNQPQHF. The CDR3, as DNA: TGCGCCAGCAGCCAAGCCCCTTTTAGCAATCAGCCCCAGCATTTT.

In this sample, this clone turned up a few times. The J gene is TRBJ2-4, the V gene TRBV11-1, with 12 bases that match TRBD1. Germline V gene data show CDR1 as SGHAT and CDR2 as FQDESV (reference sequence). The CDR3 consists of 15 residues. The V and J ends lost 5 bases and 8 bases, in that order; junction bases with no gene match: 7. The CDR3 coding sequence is TGTGCCAGCAGCCATCCGGGACAGGGGGCCCACATTCAGTACTTC. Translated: CASSHPGQGAHIQYF.

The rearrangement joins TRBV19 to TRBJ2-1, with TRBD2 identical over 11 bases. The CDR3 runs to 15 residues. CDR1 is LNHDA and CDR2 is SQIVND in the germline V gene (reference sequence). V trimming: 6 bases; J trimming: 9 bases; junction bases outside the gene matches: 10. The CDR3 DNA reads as TGTGCCAGTAGGGGTCTAGCGGGGGGAGCCGGTGAGCAGTTCTTC. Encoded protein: CASRGLAGGAGEQFF.

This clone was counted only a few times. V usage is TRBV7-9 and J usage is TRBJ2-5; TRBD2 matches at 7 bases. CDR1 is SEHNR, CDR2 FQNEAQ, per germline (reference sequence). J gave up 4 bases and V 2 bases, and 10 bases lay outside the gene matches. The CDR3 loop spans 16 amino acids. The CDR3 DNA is TGTGCCAGCAGCTTACGAGGGAGGGGTGGTGGAGAGACCCAGTACTTC. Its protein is CASSLRGRGGGETQYF.

The CDR3 loop is CASRPTSGSYNEQFF. In DNA form, the CDR3 reads TGTGCCAGTAGGCCTACTAGCGGGTCATACAATGAGCAGTTCTTC. J is TRBJ2-1 and V is TRBV19, with 9 bases matching TRBD2. The CDR3 totals 15 residues. Losses at the gene ends were 6 bases for V and 4 bases for J; bases not matched to a gene: 7. From germline, CDR1 is LNHDA and CDR2 SQIVND (reference sequence).

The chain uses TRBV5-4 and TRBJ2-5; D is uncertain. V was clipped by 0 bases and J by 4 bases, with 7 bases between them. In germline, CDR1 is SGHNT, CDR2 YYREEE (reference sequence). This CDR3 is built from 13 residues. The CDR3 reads CASSLGLRETQYF. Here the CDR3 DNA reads TGTGCCAGCAGCTTGGGACTCAGAGAGACCCAGTACTTC. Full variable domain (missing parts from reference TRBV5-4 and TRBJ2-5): ETGVTQSPTHLIKTRGQQVTLRCSSQSGHNTVSWYQQALGQGPQFIFQYYREEENGRGNFPPRFSGLQFPNYSSELNVNALELDDSALYLCASSLGLRETQYFGPGTRLLVL.

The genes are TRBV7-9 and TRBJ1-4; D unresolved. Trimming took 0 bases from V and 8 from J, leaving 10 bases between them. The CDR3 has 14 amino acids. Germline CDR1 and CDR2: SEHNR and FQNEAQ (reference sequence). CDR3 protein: CASSLAAGGEKLFF. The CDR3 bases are TGTGCCAGCAGCTTAGCGGCAGGAGGGGAAAAACTGTTTTTT.

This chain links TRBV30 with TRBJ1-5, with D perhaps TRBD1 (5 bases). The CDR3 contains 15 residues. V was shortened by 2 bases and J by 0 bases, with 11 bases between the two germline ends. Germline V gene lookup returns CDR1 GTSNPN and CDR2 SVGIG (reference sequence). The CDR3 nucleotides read TGTGCCTGGAGTACCGGGGCACCTAGCAATCAGCCCCAGCATTTT. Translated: CAWSTGAPSNQPQHF.

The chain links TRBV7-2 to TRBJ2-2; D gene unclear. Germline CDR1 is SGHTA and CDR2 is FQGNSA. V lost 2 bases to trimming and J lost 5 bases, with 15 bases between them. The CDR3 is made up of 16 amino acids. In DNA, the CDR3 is TGTGCCAGCAGCTTACTAACAACCCGACTGACCGGGGAGCTGTTTTTT. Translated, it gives CASSLLTTRLTGELFF.